The rows below give T cell receptor beta chains drawn from one sample of a study of OX40 agonist ivuxolimab in advanced cancers. Generated by immunoSEQ multiplex PCR, the TCRdb table keeps only in-frame clones and is missing some. The sample lists tens of thousands of clones; about 85% were seen once. The material sequenced was CD4+ or CD8+ T cells sorted from blood, taken in a trial of the OX40 agonist ivuxolimab. These receptors all stem from an adult with an advanced solid tumor such as melanoma, head and neck, liver or kidney cancer. CDR3s include the opening cysteine and the closing phenylalanine or tryptophan. D genes are given only for firm matches. Clone size, where shown, is once, few, many, or a class for clones that have expanded.

j_call: TRBJ2-1
d_call: NA
v_call: TRBV15
clone_size: NA
cdr3_nt: TGTGCCACCAGCAGAGATACAGGGTACAATGAGCAGTTCTTC
cdr3_aa: CATSRDTGYNEQFF

j_call: TRBJ2-1
d_call: TRBD2
v_call: TRBV2
clone_size: NA
cdr3_nt: TGTGCCAGCAGCGACTGGACTAGCGGGAATGAGCAGTTCTTC
cdr3_aa: CASSDWTSGNEQFF

j_call: TRBJ2-3
d_call: TRBD1
v_call: TRBV27
clone_size: NA
cdr3_nt: TGTGCCAGCAGTCGGTCCGGGACAGGGTTGGCAGATACGCAGTATTTT
cdr3_aa: CASSRSGTGLADTQYF

j_call: TRBJ1-5
d_call: NA
v_call: TRBV9
clone_size: NA
cdr3_nt: TGTGCCAGCAGCGCCGGAAGGGAGGGAAATAGCAATCAGCCCCAGCATTTT
cdr3_aa: CASSAGREGNSNQPQHF

j_call: TRBJ1-4
d_call: TRBD1
v_call: TRBV5-1
clone_size: NA
cdr3_nt: TGCGCCAGCAGCCTAAGGGACAGGGGGGAGGAAAAACTGTTTTTT
cdr3_aa: CASSLRDRGEEKLFF

j_call: TRBJ2-7
d_call: NA
v_call: TRBV20-1
clone_size: NA
cdr3_nt: TGCACCCCTGGCGAGCAGTACTTC
cdr3_aa: CTPGEQYF

j_call: TRBJ2-1
d_call: NA
v_call: TRBV7-9
clone_size: NA
cdr3_nt: TGTGCCAGCAGCCTAAGAGGACATTCGGGCAATGAGCAGTTCTTC
cdr3_aa: CASSLRGHSGNEQFF

j_call: TRBJ2-1
d_call: TRBD2
v_call: TRBV7-9
clone_size: once
cdr3_nt: TGTGCCAGCAGCCCCCTAGCGGGGGGGCAGAGTGAGCAGTTCTTC
cdr3_aa: CASSPLAGGQSEQFF

j_call: TRBJ1-1
d_call: NA
v_call: TRBV7-9
clone_size: NA
cdr3_nt: TGTGCCAGCAGCGAATCGTGGAGACGGAACACTGAAGCTTTCTTT
cdr3_aa: CASSESWRRNTEAFF

j_call: TRBJ2-5
d_call: TRBD1
v_call: TRBV7-9
clone_size: NA
cdr3_nt: TGTGCCAGCAGCTTAGCGAGAGGGGGCCGAGAGACCCAGTACTTC
cdr3_aa: CASSLARGGRETQYF

j_call: TRBJ2-3
d_call: NA
v_call: TRBV7-8
clone_size: NA
cdr3_nt: TGTGCCAGCAGCTTGGAAGGGCGCCATACGCAGTATTTT
cdr3_aa: CASSLEGRHTQYF

j_call: TRBJ2-7
d_call: NA
v_call: TRBV18
clone_size: NA
cdr3_nt: TGTGCCAGCTCACCTTCAGGTCTTTCCTACGAGCAGTACTTC
cdr3_aa: CASSPSGLSYEQYF

j_call: TRBJ2-7
d_call: TRBD2
v_call: TRBV7-3
clone_size: NA
cdr3_nt: TGTGCCAGCAGCTTACTGCCACATACTAGCGGGAGCTCCTACGAGCAGTACTTC
cdr3_aa: CASSLLPHTSGSSYEQYF

j_call: TRBJ1-1
d_call: TRBD1
v_call: TRBV18
clone_size: NA
cdr3_nt: TGTGCCAGCTCACCGGTACAGGGGGCCACTGAAGCTTTCTTT
cdr3_aa: CASSPVQGATEAFF

j_call: TRBJ1-2
d_call: NA
v_call: TRBV6-5
clone_size: NA
cdr3_nt: TGTGCCAGCACCAAGACAGCTACCAACTATGGCTACACCTTC
cdr3_aa: CASTKTATNYGYTF

j_call: TRBJ2-7
d_call: TRBD1
v_call: TRBV28
clone_size: NA
cdr3_nt: TGTGCCAGCAGTTTATGGGGACAGGGGGCGAAAGAGCAGTACTTC
cdr3_aa: CASSLWGQGAKEQYF

j_call: TRBJ1-1
d_call: TRBD1
v_call: TRBV11-1
clone_size: NA
cdr3_nt: TGTGCCAGCGGCCGGACAGGCGCTAACACTGAAGCTTTCTTT
cdr3_aa: CASGRTGANTEAFF

j_call: TRBJ1-3
d_call: NA
v_call: TRBV27
clone_size: once
cdr3_nt: TGTGCCAGCAGATTTATCGGAGGACCCGGGACTGGAAACACCATATATTTT
cdr3_aa: CASRFIGGPGTGNTIYF

j_call: TRBJ1-4
d_call: NA
v_call: TRBV14
clone_size: few
cdr3_nt: TGTGCCAGCAGCCACAGGGTGGTTGAAAAACTGTTTTTT
cdr3_aa: CASSHRVVEKLFF

j_call: TRBJ1-6
d_call: NA
v_call: TRBV6-6
clone_size: few
cdr3_nt: TGTGCCAGCAAATCCGAGACAGAGGCTTCACCCCTCCACTTT
cdr3_aa: CASKSETEASPLHF

j_call: TRBJ2-1
d_call: NA
v_call: TRBV18
clone_size: NA
cdr3_nt: TGTGCCAGCTCACCACGGTCCCAGGGGAATGAGCAGTTCTTC
cdr3_aa: CASSPRSQGNEQFF

j_call: TRBJ1-5
d_call: NA
v_call: TRBV6-1
clone_size: NA
cdr3_nt: TGTGCCAGCTCCCAGGGGAATCAGCCCCAGCATTTT
cdr3_aa: CASSQGNQPQHF

j_call: TRBJ2-7
d_call: NA
v_call: TRBV18
clone_size: NA
cdr3_nt: TGTGCCAGCTCATGGCAGGGCGAGCAGTACTTC
cdr3_aa: CASSWQGEQYF

j_call: TRBJ2-7
d_call: NA
v_call: TRBV9
clone_size: NA
cdr3_nt: TGTGCCAGCAGCGTAGGCCTAAGCTCCTACGAGCAGTACTTC
cdr3_aa: CASSVGLSSYEQYF

j_call: TRBJ1-4
d_call: TRBD1
v_call: TRBV18
clone_size: NA
cdr3_nt: TGTGCCAGCTCATCCTCGACAGGGGGAGCTAATGAAAAACTGTTTTTT
cdr3_aa: CASSSSTGGANEKLFF

j_call: TRBJ1-1
d_call: NA
v_call: TRBV14
clone_size: NA
cdr3_nt: TGTGCCAGCAGCCTAAACGGCGTCACTGAAGCTTTCTTT
cdr3_aa: CASSLNGVTEAFF

j_call: TRBJ1-4
d_call: NA
v_call: TRBV10-1
clone_size: NA
cdr3_nt: TGCGCCAGCAGTGCAACGGGACCTAATGAAAAACTGTTTTTT
cdr3_aa: CASSATGPNEKLFF

j_call: TRBJ1-3
d_call: NA
v_call: TRBV11-2
clone_size: NA
cdr3_nt: TGTGCCAGCAGCCCCCAAGGGGGGTCACTCGGAAACACCATATATTTT
cdr3_aa: CASSPQGGSLGNTIYF

j_call: TRBJ2-3
d_call: NA
v_call: TRBV7-3
clone_size: NA
cdr3_nt: TGTGCCAGCAGCTTAAATGGCGTAGCAGATACGCAGTATTTT
cdr3_aa: CASSLNGVADTQYF

j_call: TRBJ1-3
d_call: TRBD1
v_call: TRBV30
clone_size: NA
cdr3_nt: TGTGCCTGGAGTGTACGGGACAGCTCTGGAAACACCATATATTTT
cdr3_aa: CAWSVRDSSGNTIYF

j_call: TRBJ2-2
d_call: TRBD2
v_call: TRBV6-6
clone_size: NA
cdr3_nt: TGTGCCAGCACAGGGACTAGCGGGAACACCGGGGAGCTGTTTTTT
cdr3_aa: CASTGTSGNTGELFF

j_call: TRBJ2-7
d_call: TRBD1
v_call: TRBV10-2
clone_size: NA
cdr3_nt: TGCGCCAGCAGCAACCGGGACAGGGGATACGAGCAGTACTTC
cdr3_aa: CASSNRDRGYEQYF

j_call: TRBJ1-3
d_call: NA
v_call: TRBV12-5
clone_size: NA
cdr3_nt: TGTGCTAGTGGTCCGGGCCGGGGGTTCTCTGGAAACACCATATATTTT
cdr3_aa: CASGPGRGFSGNTIYF

j_call: TRBJ2-7
d_call: NA
v_call: TRBV5-1
clone_size: NA
cdr3_nt: TGCGCCAGCAGCTTGGGTCGCGGACCCTACGAGCAGTACTTC
cdr3_aa: CASSLGRGPYEQYF

j_call: TRBJ1-1
d_call: NA
v_call: TRBV27
clone_size: NA
cdr3_nt: TGTGCCAGCAGTTCGACTCTCCCGCCGAACACTGAAGCTTTCTTT
cdr3_aa: CASSSTLPPNTEAFF

j_call: TRBJ2-5
d_call: TRBD1
v_call: TRBV18
clone_size: NA
cdr3_nt: TGTGCCAGCTCACCGGGACAGGAGGAGACCCAGTACTTC
cdr3_aa: CASSPGQEETQYF

j_call: TRBJ1-5
d_call: NA
v_call: TRBV27
clone_size: NA
cdr3_nt: TGTGCCAGCAGTTTTTCTGGGGTTAGGCAGCCCCAGCATTTT
cdr3_aa: CASSFSGVRQPQHF

j_call: TRBJ2-1
d_call: TRBD2
v_call: TRBV10-1
clone_size: NA
cdr3_nt: TGCGCCAGCAGTGCCCTAGCGGGGACGGGGAATGAGCAGTTCTTC
cdr3_aa: CASSALAGTGNEQFF

j_call: TRBJ1-1
d_call: NA
v_call: TRBV6-1
clone_size: NA
cdr3_nt: TGTGCCAGCAGTGAGTCTCGGGACACTGAAGCTTTCTTT
cdr3_aa: CASSESRDTEAFF

j_call: TRBJ2-2
d_call: NA
v_call: TRBV7-9
clone_size: NA
cdr3_nt: TGTGCCAGCGTTCAAACAGGGACCGGGGAGCTGTTTTTT
cdr3_aa: CASVQTGTGELFF

j_call: TRBJ2-5
d_call: NA
v_call: TRBV5-1
clone_size: NA
cdr3_nt: TGCGCCAGCAGCGAAGACAGGCCAGAGACCCAGTACTTC
cdr3_aa: CASSEDRPETQYF

j_call: TRBJ2-3
d_call: NA
v_call: TRBV10-1
clone_size: NA
cdr3_nt: TGCGCCAGCGGATTAAAGGGAGATACGCAGTATTTT
cdr3_aa: CASGLKGDTQYF

j_call: TRBJ1-1
d_call: NA
v_call: TRBV29-1
clone_size: NA
cdr3_nt: TGCAGCGTCGGCAGGACAACGAACACTGAAGCTTTCTTT
cdr3_aa: CSVGRTTNTEAFF

j_call: TRBJ1-2
d_call: NA
v_call: TRBV6-5
clone_size: NA
cdr3_nt: TGTGCCAGCACCCCTGTCGGGGGGGCTGGCTACACCTTC
cdr3_aa: CASTPVGGAGYTF

j_call: TRBJ1-5
d_call: NA
v_call: TRBV19
clone_size: NA
cdr3_nt: TGTGCCAGTAGAGGGACGGGGAACAATCAGCCCCAGCATTTT
cdr3_aa: CASRGTGNNQPQHF